A selection of T cell receptor beta chains follows, all from one sample in a study of Tregs in tolerant kidney transplant recipients. Sequencing was performed with immunoSEQ multiplex PCR; in TCRdb, only in-frame clones are kept and a portion is missing. The profile shows approximately 90,000 clones, approximately 94% of them singletons. The sequenced sample consisted of CD8+ T cells from blood. All receptors derive from a human donor in good health. CDR3s include the opening cysteine and the closing phenylalanine or tryptophan. D genes are given only for firm matches. Some rows mark clone size as missing; the rest say once, few, many or name a class of expanded clone.

J: TRBJ2-7
V: TRBV7-8
size: .
D: TRBD2
DNA: TGTGCCAGCAGCCGCGGGGGAGCCCCCTACGAGCAGTACTTC
CDR3: CASSRGGAPYEQYF

J: TRBJ2-2
V: TRBV9
size: .
D: TRBD1
DNA: TGTGCCAGCAGCGCCTCCGGGACAGGGGAAACCGGGGAGCTGTTTTTT
CDR3: CASSASGTGETGELFF

J: TRBJ1-1
V: TRBV9
size: .
D: .
DNA: TGTGCCAGCAGCGGATTAACAGGGCGTGTGACTGAAGCTTTCTTT
CDR3: CASSGLTGRVTEAFF

J: TRBJ1-5
V: TRBV10-3
size: .
D: .
DNA: TGTGCCATCAGTGAGTCGTTGGAGCTGCATTTTCAGCCCCAGCATTTT
CDR3: CAISESLELHFQPQHF

J: TRBJ2-1
V: TRBV7-6
size: .
D: .
DNA: TGTGCCAGCAGCCCGGAGGGGCGGGCCCCCTACAATGAGCAGTTCTTC
CDR3: CASSPEGRAPYNEQFF

J: TRBJ1-6
V: TRBV10-2
size: .
D: .
DNA: TGCGCCAGCAGTTCGACCTTGGGCGCAATGTATAATTCACCCCTCCACTTT
CDR3: CASSSTLGAMYNSPLHF

J: TRBJ2-7
V: TRBV7-2
size: .
D: .
DNA: TGTGCCAGCAGCTTAGATCCCCACTTAGAAGGCTACGAGCAGTACTTC
CDR3: CASSLDPHLEGYEQYF

J: TRBJ2-2
V: TRBV29-1
size: .
D: .
DNA: TGCAGCGTTAGTGGGTCGAACACCGGGGAGCTGTTTTTT
CDR3: CSVSGSNTGELFF

J: TRBJ1-5
V: TRBV7-9
size: .
D: .
DNA: TGTGCCAGCAGCTTAGAGGGGACCAATCAGCCCCAGCATTTT
CDR3: CASSLEGTNQPQHF

J: TRBJ2-7
V: TRBV4-1
size: .
D: TRBD2
DNA: TGCGCCAGCAGCCAAGGAAGGGGCGGGAGTCACTACGAGCAGTACTTC
CDR3: CASSQGRGGSHYEQYF

J: TRBJ2-7
V: TRBV5-1
size: .
D: .
DNA: TGCGCCAGCAGCCTTGGGAATTCCTACGAGCAGTACTTC
CDR3: CASSLGNSYEQYF

J: TRBJ1-1
V: TRBV7-9
size: .
D: .
DNA: TGTGCCAGCAGCTTGGGGGGGTTGAACACTGAAGCTTTCTTT
CDR3: CASSLGGLNTEAFF

J: TRBJ1-3
V: TRBV7-6
size: .
D: .
DNA: TGTGCCAGCAGCTTAGGATCGGCAGGGCCTGGAAACACCATATATTTT
CDR3: CASSLGSAGPGNTIYF

J: TRBJ1-2
V: TRBV7-9
size: few
D: .
DNA: TGTGCCCTCGTGGGCTACACCTTC
CDR3: CALVGYTF

J: TRBJ2-3
V: TRBV19
size: .
D: TRBD2
DNA: TGTGCCAGTAGGGGACTAGCGGAGTGGGGGAGATACACAGATACGCAGTATTTT
CDR3: CASRGLAEWGRYTDTQYF

J: TRBJ1-2
V: TRBV5-6
size: .
D: .
DNA: TGTGCCAGCCACGATTCCTATGGCTACACCTTC
CDR3: CASHDSYGYTF